Listed below are T cell receptor beta chains from one sample, sequenced in a study of blood T cell repertoires in COVID-19. The repertoire was sequenced with immunoSEQ multiplex PCR; TCRdb's copy has only in-frame clones and lacks some. Of 45,000 to 55,000 clones listed, 75% to 90% are singletons. Material: peripheral blood. Receptors were obtained from a human donor in a cohort sampled during active COVID-19. CDR3s include the opening cysteine and the closing phenylalanine or tryptophan. A D gene is named only where the DNA matches it firmly. Some rows have no size entry. The others give once, few or many, or a class for an expanded clone.

DNA | CDR3 | J | D | V | size
TGTGCCAGCAGTGGCGACAGGGTTTTGCACTTC | CASSGDRVLHF | TRBJ2-7 | TRBD1 | TRBV6-6 | NA
TGTGCCAGCAGCCAGAGAAGGGGACAGATCGGCGAGCAGTACTTC | CASSQRRGQIGEQYF | TRBJ2-7 | TRBD1 | TRBV7-2 | NA
TGTGCCAGCAGTGAAAGCGTAGCGGTAGGCACAGATACGCAGTATTTT | CASSESVAVGTDTQYF | TRBJ2-3 | NA | TRBV25-1 | NA
TGTGCCAGCAGTTCAAAGACAGGGGGCTTCAATTCACCCCTCCACTTT | CASSSKTGGFNSPLHF | TRBJ1-6 | TRBD1 | TRBV27 | NA
TGTGCCAGCAGCTCAAGGGGGACAGGGGGATCTGGGGCCAACGTCCTGACTTTC | CASSSRGTGGSGANVLTF | TRBJ2-6 | TRBD1 | TRBV7-2 | once
TGTGCCAGCAGCTTCTTACCGGGACAGCAAAATGAAAAACTGTTTTTT | CASSFLPGQQNEKLFF | TRBJ1-4 | TRBD1 | TRBV7-2 | NA
TGTGCCAGCAGCCAAGATCTAAGGGCAACAGGGAATACCTATGGCTACACCTTC | CASSQDLRATGNTYGYTF | TRBJ1-2 | NA | TRBV4-2 | NA
TGTGCCAGCAGACCGCCGGGACTAGCGAATTCCGGGGAGCTGTTTTTT | CASRPPGLANSGELFF | TRBJ2-2 | TRBD2 | TRBV7-9 | NA
TGTGCCAGCAGCCCGGGACAGGACGGAAACACCATATATTTT | CASSPGQDGNTIYF | TRBJ1-3 | TRBD1 | TRBV5-6 | NA
TGTGCCAGCAGCGTAGCAAGACCGAGGATCAGAAGCACTGGAAACACCATATATTTT | CASSVARPRIRSTGNTIYF | TRBJ1-3 | NA | TRBV9 | NA
TGCGCCAGCAGCTGGGACACCACCTACGAGCAGTACTTC | CASSWDTTYEQYF | TRBJ2-7 | NA | TRBV5-1 | NA
TGTGCCAGCAGCCTGTTCGGACAGGGGGATGAAAAACTGTTTTTT | CASSLFGQGDEKLFF | TRBJ1-4 | TRBD1 | TRBV14 | NA
TGTGCCAGCAGCTGGGACAGCTCCTACGAGCAGTACTTC | CASSWDSSYEQYF | TRBJ2-7 | TRBD1 | TRBV7-3 | NA
TGTGCCAGCAGTTACGGTCGTGGAAGGCGGGTGGGTGAGCAGTTCTTC | CASSYGRGRRVGEQFF | TRBJ2-1 | NA | TRBV6-5 | NA
TGTGCCAGCAGCCCCAACAGGGGACGTGGCACTGAAGCTTTCTTT | CASSPNRGRGTEAFF | TRBJ1-1 | TRBD1 | TRBV3-1/TRBV3-2 | NA
TGTGCCAGCAGCTTGGAACCGGCTAATGAAAAACTGTTTTTT | CASSLEPANEKLFF | TRBJ1-4 | NA | TRBV5-4 | NA